The clone carrying this TCR beta chain was counted a few times. Method: immunoSEQ multiplex PCR; TCRdb's copy keeps in-frame clones and lacks some. The repertoire holds tens of thousands of clones, with about four fifths as singletons. This sample was taken from a study of control samples from healthy donors and cancer patients. CDR3 size: 12 residues. The V end lost 8 bases, the J end lost 3 bases, and 11 bases lay between the germline ends. CDR1 is MNHEY and CDR2 is SVGAGI in the germline V gene. Sequences were obtained from blood. The chain employs TRBV6-5 and TRBJ2-7; D possibly uses TRBD1 or TRBD2 (5 bases each). The receptor was derived from a man aged 70 or older in good health. In DNA form, the CDR3 reads TGTGCCAGCTCCGAGGGGCGCTACGAGCAGTACTTC. The encoded protein is CASSEGRYEQYF.